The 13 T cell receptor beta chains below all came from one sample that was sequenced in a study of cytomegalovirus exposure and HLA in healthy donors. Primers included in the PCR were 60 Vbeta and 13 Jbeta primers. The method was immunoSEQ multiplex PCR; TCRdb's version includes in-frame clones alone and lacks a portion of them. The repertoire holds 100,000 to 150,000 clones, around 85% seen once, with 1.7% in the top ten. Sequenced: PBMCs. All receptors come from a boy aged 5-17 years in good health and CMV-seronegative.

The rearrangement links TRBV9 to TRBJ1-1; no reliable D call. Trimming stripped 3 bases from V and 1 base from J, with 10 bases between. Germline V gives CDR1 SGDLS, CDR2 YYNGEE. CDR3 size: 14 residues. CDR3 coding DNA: TGTGCCAGCAGCGAGTACTCTGCGAACACTGAAGCTTTCTTT. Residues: CASSEYSANTEAFF.

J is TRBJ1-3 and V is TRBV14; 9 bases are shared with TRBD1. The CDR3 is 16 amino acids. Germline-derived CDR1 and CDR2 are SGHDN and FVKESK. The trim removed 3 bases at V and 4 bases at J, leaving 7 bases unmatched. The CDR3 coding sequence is TGTGCCAGCAGCCACCCTAACAGGGGGCTAGGAAACACCATATATTTT. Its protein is CASSHPNRGLGNTIYF.

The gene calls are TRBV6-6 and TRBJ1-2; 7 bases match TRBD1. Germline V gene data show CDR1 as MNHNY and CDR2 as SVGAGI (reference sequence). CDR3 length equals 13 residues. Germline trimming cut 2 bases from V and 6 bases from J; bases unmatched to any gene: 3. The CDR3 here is CASSYPGGDGYTF. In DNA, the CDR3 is TGTGCCAGCAGTTACCCAGGGGGAGATGGCTACACCTTC.

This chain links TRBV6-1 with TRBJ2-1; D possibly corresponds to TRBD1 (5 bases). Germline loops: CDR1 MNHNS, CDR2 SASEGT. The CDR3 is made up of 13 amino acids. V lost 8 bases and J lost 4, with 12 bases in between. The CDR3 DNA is TGTGCCAGCGTGGTCGACAGTTACAATGAGCAGTTCTTC. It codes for CASVVDSYNEQFF.

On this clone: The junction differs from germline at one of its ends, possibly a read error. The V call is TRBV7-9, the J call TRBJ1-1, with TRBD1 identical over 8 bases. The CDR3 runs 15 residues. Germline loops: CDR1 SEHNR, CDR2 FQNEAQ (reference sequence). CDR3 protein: CSSSLAGQVNTEAFF. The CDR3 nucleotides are TGTTCCAGCAGCTTAGCGGGACAGGTGAACACTGAAGCTTTCTTT. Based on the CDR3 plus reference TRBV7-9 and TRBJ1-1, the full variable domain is DTGVSQNPRHKITKRGQNVTFRCDPISEHNRLYWYRQTLGQGPEFLTYFQNEAQLEKSRLLSDRFSAERPKGSFSTLEIQRTEQGDSAMYLCSSSLAGQVNTEAFFGQGTRLTVV.

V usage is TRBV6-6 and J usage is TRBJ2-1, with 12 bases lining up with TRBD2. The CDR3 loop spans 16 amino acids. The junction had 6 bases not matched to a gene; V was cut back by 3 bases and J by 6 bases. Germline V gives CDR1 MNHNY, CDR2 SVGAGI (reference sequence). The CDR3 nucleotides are TGTGCCAGCAGTTATCTTCTAGCGGGGGGGCGCAATGAGCAGTTCTTC. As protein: CASSYLLAGGRNEQFF.

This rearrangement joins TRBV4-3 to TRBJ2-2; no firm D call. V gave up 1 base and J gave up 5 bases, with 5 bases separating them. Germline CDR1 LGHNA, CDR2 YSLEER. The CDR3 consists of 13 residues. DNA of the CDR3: TGCGCCAGCAGCCAAGTTCTTACCGGGGAGCTGTTTTTT. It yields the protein CASSQVLTGELFF.

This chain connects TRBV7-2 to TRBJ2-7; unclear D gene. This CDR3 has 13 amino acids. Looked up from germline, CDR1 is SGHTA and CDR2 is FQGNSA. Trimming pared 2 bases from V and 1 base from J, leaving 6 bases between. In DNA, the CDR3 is TGTGCCAGCAGCTTATTAGATTCCTACGAGCAGTACTTC. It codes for CASSLLDSYEQYF.

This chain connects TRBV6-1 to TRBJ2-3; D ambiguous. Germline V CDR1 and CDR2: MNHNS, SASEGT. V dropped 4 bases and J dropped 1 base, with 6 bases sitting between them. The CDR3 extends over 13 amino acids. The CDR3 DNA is TGTGCCAGCAGTGGGGCAGGCACAGATACGCAGTATTTT. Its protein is CASSGAGTDTQYF.

This CDR3 is CASRDATTNTEAFF. In nucleotides, the CDR3 is TGTGCCAGCAGGGACGCGACTACGAACACTGAAGCTTTCTTT. The chain recombines TRBV2 with TRBJ1-1, with D hard to call. Trimming took 6 bases from V and 1 from J, leaving 12 bases between them. The CDR3 is 14 amino acids. Germline values: CDR1 SNHLY, CDR2 FYNNEI.

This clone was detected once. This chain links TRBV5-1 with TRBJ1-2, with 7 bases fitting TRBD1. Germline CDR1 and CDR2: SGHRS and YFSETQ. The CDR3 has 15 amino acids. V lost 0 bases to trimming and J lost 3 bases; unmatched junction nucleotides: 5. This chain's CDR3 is CASSLASGGDYGYTF. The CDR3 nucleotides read TGCGCCAGCAGCTTGGCCTCAGGGGGAGACTATGGCTACACCTTC. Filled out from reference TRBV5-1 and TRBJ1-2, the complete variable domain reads KAGVTQTPRYLIKTRGQQVTLSCSPISGHRSVSWYQQTPGQGLQFLFEYFSETQRNKGNFPGRFSGRQFSNSRSEMNVSTLELGDSALYLCASSLASGGDYGYTFGSGTRLTVV.

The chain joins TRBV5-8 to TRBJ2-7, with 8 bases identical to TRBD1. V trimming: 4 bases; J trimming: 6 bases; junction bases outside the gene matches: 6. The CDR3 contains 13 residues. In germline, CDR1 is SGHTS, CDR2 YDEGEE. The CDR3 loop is CASSVDRGSEQYF. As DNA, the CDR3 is TGTGCCAGCAGCGTCGACAGGGGAAGCGAGCAGTACTTC.

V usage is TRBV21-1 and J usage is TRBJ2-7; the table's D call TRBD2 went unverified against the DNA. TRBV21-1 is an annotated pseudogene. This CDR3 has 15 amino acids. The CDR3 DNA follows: TGTGCCAGCAACAAAAACTACGGCGGTGCGGGGGAGCAGTACTTC. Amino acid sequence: CASNKNYGGAGEQYF.